Shown below are 6 T cell receptor beta chains from a single sample sequenced in a study of response to subunit inactivated influenza vaccine. TCRdb processed the RT-PCR reads anew with MiXCR; each CDR3 protein has one entry. The data contain over 750,000 distinct CDR3 sequences, roughly 20% of them seen just once; the ten biggest clones take up roughly 10%. The sample here was PBMCs from blood, taken about 5 days after vaccination. All receptors derive from a man aged 50-60 years who received an inactivated influenza vaccine.

CDR3: CASSELGPGELFF. The CDR3, as DNA: TGTGCCAGCAGTGAATTGGGCCCCGGGGAGCTGTTTTTT. The rearrangement joins TRBV6-1 to TRBJ2-2; D remains ambiguous. Trimming took 2 bases from V and 6 from J, leaving 7 bases between them. This CDR3 comprises 13 residues. Germline loops: CDR1 MNHNS, CDR2 SASEGT.

This rearrangement joins TRBV27 to TRBJ2-1, with 9 bases that match TRBD2. The germline V gene encodes CDR1 MNHEY and CDR2 SMNVEV (reference sequence). This CDR3 contains 16 residues. Unmatched junction bases numbered 9, after V lost 8 bases and J lost 1 base. The CDR3 here is CASGGFSGRSYNEQFF. CDR3 sequence (DNA): TGTGCCAGCGGTGGCTTTAGCGGGAGATCCTACAATGAGCAGTTCTTC.

The chain combines TRBV7-2 with TRBJ2-7, with 12 positions matching TRBD2. J lost 6 bases, V lost 5 bases, and 11 bases had no gene match. Germline V CDR1 and CDR2: SGHTA, FQGNSA. This CDR3 has 16 amino acids. The CDR3 nucleotides are TGTGCCAGCAGCAAGCGACTAGCGGGAGCCCCTGCCGAGCAGTACTTC. Residues: CASSKRLAGAPAEQYF.

This chain links TRBV12-3 or TRBV12-4 with TRBJ1-1; D is unclear. The CDR3 extends over 14 amino acids. Trimming removed 4 bases from V and 1 base from J, with 10 bases in between. The CDR3 here is CASSYNTRNTEAFF. For the CDR3, the DNA is TGTGCCAGCAGTTATAACACCCGGAACACTGAAGCTTTCTTT.

This clonotype was counted between two and nine times. The rearrangement links TRBV7-2 to TRBJ2-2; D possibly matches TRBD1 or TRBD2 (6 bases each). Deletions cut 0 bases from V and 6 bases from J, with 11 bases between. This CDR3 has 15 amino acids. Germline CDR1 SGHTA, CDR2 FQGNSA. The CDR3 sequence is CASSLAGGSAGELFF. The DNA of the CDR3 is TGTGCCAGCAGCTTAGCGGGGGGCTCGGCCGGGGAGCTGTTTTTT.

The chain couples TRBV4-2 to TRBJ2-7, with a possible D match to TRBD2 (6 bases). With 4 bases removed from V and 4 bases from J, the gap between germline ends came to 17 bases. Germline V gives CDR1 LGHNA, CDR2 YNFKEQ. This CDR3 contains 15 residues. DNA of the CDR3: TGTGCCAGCAGCCGGGACTCGGTGGCAGCTTACGAGCAGTACTTC. Protein sequence: CASSRDSVAAYEQYF.